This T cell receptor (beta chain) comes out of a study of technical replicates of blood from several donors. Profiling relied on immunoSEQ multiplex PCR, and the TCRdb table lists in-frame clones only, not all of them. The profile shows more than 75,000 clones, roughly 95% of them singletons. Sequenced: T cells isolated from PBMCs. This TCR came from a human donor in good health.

The CDR3 coding sequence is TGTGCCAGCAGTGAAATTATGGACAGGGATGGCTACACCTTC. Translating it yields CASSEIMDRDGYTF. The rearrangement uses TRBV2 and TRBJ1-2, with 8 bases fitting TRBD1. V shed 2 bases, J shed 6 bases, and the junction held 5 bases outside the gene matches. Looked up from germline, CDR1 is SNHLY and CDR2 is FYNNEI. The CDR3 totals 14 residues.